Here is one T cell receptor (beta chain) with its context. The source of the sample is a study of human T cells and chemical hapten exposure. About the study: Small pooled library volume differences mainly caused per-sample TCR yield variation.

Total RNA was isolated from whole blood that had not been fractionated. The V and J ends lost 4 bases and 5 bases respectively, with 15 bases between them. CDR1 and CDR2 (germline): SGHRS, YFSETQ. The CDR3 sequence is 14 residues long. The library gave individual cDNA molecules unique molecular identifiers. Authors' analysis steps: Samples contained a median of about 100,000 TCRs, with a range of roughly 23,224 to 700,000. TCRdb reprocessed the 5' RACE reads with MiXCR, giving one entry per CDR3 protein. TCRdb, rather than the study authors, made the V and J calls. The data contain about 120,000 distinct CDR3 sequences, approximately 20% of them singletons.

The sequence came from a human donor in good health. V gene TRBV5-1 combines with J gene TRBJ2-5, with D unresolved. CDR3 in DNA: TGCGCCAGCAGCCGGACCATAGAAGGGGAGACCCAGTACTTC. It specifies CASSRTIEGETQYF.